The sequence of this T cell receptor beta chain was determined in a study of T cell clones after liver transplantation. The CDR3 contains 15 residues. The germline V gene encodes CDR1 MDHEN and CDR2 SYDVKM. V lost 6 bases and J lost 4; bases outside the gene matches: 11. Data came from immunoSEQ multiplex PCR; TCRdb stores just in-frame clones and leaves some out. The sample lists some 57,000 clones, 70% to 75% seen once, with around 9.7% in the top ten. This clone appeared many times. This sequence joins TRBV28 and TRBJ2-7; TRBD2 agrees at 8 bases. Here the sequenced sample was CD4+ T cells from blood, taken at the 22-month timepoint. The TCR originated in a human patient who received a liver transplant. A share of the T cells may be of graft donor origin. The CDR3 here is CASSGGVPSRYEQYF. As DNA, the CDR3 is TGTGCCAGCAGCGGGGGGGTACCGTCCCGGTACGAGCAGTACTTC.